The source of this TCR beta chain is a study of cytomegalovirus exposure and HLA in healthy donors. Study observations and caveats: HLA alleles showed associations with 15,000 to 20,000 TCR beta sequences in a later analysis, at a 0.05 false discovery rate.

A multiplex PCR was run with 60 Vbeta primers and 13 Jbeta primers. Profiling relied on immunoSEQ multiplex PCR, and the TCRdb table lists in-frame clones only, not all of them. The profile covers some 150,000 clones, with approximately 81% appearing a single time and more than 4% taken by the ten largest. About this clone itself: What it recognizes is unknown. This sample includes further DNA sequences coding for the same CDR3.

The clonotype comes from a woman aged 40 to 50 in good health and CMV-seropositive. Sample: PBMCs.

CDR3 residues: CASSYSGGNQPQHF. CDR3 nucleotides: TGTGCCAGCAGTTACTCAGGGGGCAATCAGCCCCAGCATTTT. The gene calls are TRBV6-6 and TRBJ1-5, with D maybe TRBD1 (5 bases). The CDR3 covers 14 residues. Germline-derived CDR1 and CDR2 are MNHNY and SVGAGI (reference sequence). Trimming removed 0 bases from V and 2 bases from J, with 5 bases in between.